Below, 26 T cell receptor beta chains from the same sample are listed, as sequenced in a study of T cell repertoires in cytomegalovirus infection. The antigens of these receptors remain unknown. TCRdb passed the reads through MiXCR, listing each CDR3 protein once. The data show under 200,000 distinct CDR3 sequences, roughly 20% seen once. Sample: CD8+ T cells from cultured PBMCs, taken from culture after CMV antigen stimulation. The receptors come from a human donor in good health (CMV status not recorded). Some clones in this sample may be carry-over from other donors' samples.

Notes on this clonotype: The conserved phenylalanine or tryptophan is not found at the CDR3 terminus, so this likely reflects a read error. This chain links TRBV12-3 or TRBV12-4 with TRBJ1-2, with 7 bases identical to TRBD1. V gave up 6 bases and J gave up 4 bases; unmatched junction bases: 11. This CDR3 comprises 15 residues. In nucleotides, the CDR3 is TGTGCCAGCAGCTATAGGACAGGAGACTTCTATGGCTACACCGTC. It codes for CASSYRTGDFYGYTV.

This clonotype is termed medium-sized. CDR3 in amino acids: CASSLGLPVDQPQHF. CDR3 in DNA: TGTGCCAGCAGCTTGGGCCTTCCAGTGGATCAGCCCCAGCATTTT. V usage is TRBV7-8 and J usage is TRBJ1-5; D is uncertain. This CDR3 has 15 residues. V lost 3 bases, J lost 5 bases, and 14 bases lay in between. The germline V gene has CDR1 SGHVS and CDR2 FQNEAQ.

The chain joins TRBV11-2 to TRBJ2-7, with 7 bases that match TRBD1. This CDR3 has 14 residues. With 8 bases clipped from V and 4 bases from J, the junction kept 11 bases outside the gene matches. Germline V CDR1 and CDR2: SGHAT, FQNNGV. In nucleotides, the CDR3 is TGTGCCAGCCGCCTAGGGCAGGGGGAGTACGAGCAGTACTTC. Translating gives CASRLGQGEYEQYF. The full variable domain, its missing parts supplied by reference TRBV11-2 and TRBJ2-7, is EAGVAQSPRYKIIEKRQSVAFWCNPISGHATLYWYQQILGQGPKLLIQFQNNGVVDDSQLPKDRFSAERLKGVDSTLKIQPAKLEDSAVYLCASRLGQGEYEQYFGPGTRLTVT.

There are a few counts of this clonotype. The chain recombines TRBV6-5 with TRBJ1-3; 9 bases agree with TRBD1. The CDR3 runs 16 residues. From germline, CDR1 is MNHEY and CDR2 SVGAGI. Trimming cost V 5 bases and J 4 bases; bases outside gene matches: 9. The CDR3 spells CASSTWDRVAGNTIYF. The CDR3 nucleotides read TGTGCCAGCAGTACCTGGGACAGGGTAGCAGGAAACACCATATATTTT.

This CDR3 is CASSYGTRNTEAFF. The CDR3 region has the DNA TGTGCCAGCAGTTACGGAACAAGGAACACTGAAGCTTTCTTT. This rearrangement joins TRBV27 to TRBJ1-1; unclear D gene. CDR1 and CDR2 from the germline V gene are MNHEY and SMNVEV (reference sequence). Trimming shortened V by 4 bases and J by 1 base, and 10 bases separated the two germline ends. This CDR3 has 14 residues.

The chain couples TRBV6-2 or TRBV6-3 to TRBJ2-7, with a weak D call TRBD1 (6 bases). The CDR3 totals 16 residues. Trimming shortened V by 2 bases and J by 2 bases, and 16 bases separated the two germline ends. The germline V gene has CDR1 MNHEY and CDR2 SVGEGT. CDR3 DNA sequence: TGTGCCAGCAGTTACGTCCCACAGGGAAGAACCTACGAGCAGTACTTC. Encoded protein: CASSYVPQGRTYEQYF.

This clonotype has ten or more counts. The CDR3 DNA sequence: TGTGCCAGCAGTTACCCGGGACGTACGTCCTACGAGCAGTACTTC. This encodes CASSYPGRTSYEQYF. V gene TRBV6-6 combines with J gene TRBJ2-7, with D perhaps assigned TRBD1 or TRBD2 (5 bases each). V lost 2 bases to trimming and J lost 1 base, with 12 bases between them. CDR3 length: 15 residues. The germline V gene has CDR1 MNHNY and CDR2 SVGAGI (reference sequence).

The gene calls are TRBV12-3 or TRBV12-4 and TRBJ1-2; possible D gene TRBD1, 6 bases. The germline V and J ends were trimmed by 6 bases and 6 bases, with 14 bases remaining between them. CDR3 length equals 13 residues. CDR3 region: CASSPGAGDGYTF. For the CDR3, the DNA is TGTGCCAGCAGCCCGGGGGCAGGGGATGGCTACACCTTC.

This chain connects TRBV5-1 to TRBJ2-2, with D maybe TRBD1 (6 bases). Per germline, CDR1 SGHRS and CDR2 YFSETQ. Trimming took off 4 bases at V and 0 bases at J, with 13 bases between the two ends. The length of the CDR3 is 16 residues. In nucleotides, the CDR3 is TGCGCCAGCAGCCAGGACAGCTCAACGAACACCGGGGAGCTGTTTTTT. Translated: CASSQDSSTNTGELFF. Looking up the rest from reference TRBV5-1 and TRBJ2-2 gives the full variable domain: KAGVTQTPRYLIKTRGQQVTLSCSPISGHRSVSWYQQTPGQGLQFLFEYFSETQRNKGNFPGRFSGRQFSNSRSEMNVSTLELGDSALYLCASSQDSSTNTGELFFGEGSRLTVL.

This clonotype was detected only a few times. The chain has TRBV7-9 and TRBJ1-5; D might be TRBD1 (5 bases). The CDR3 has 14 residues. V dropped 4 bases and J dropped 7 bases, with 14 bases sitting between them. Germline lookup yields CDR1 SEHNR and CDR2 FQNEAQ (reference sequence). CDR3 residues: CASSSLGVWQPQHF. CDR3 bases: TGTGCCAGCAGCTCCCTAGGGGTTTGGCAGCCCCAGCATTTT.

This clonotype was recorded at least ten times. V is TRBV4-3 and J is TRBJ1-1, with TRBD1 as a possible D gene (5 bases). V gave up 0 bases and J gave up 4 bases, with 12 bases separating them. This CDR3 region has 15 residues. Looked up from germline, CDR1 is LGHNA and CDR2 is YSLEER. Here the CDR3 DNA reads TGCGCCAGCAGCCAAGATGGGGAGGGGAGCACTGAAGCTTTCTTT. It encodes CASSQDGEGSTEAFF.

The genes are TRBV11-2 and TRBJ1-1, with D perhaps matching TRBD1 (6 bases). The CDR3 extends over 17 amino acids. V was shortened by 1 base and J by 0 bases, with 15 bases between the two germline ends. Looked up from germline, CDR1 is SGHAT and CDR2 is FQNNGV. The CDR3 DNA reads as TGTGCCAGCAGCTTAGTAGGCATGGGACAATTGAACACTGAAGCTTTCTTT. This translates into CASSLVGMGQLNTEAFF. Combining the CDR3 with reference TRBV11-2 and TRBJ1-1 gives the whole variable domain EAGVAQSPRYKIIEKRQSVAFWCNPISGHATLYWYQQILGQGPKLLIQFQNNGVVDDSQLPKDRFSAERLKGVDSTLKIQPAKLEDSAVYLCASSLVGMGQLNTEAFFGQGTRLTVV.

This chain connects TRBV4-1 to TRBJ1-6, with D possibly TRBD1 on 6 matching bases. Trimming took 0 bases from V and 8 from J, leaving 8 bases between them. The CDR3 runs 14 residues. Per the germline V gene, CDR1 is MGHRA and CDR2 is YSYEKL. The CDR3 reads CASSQEQGDSPLHF. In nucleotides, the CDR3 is TGCGCCAGCAGCCAAGAACAGGGTGATTCACCCCTCCACTTT.

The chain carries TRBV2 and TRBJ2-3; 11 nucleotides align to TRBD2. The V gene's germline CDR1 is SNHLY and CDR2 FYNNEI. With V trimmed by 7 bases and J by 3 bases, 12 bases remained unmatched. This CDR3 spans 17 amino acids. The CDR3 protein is CASTPSSGGTSTDTQYF. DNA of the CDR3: TGTGCCAGCACCCCCTCTAGCGGGGGGACTTCTACAGATACGCAGTATTTT.

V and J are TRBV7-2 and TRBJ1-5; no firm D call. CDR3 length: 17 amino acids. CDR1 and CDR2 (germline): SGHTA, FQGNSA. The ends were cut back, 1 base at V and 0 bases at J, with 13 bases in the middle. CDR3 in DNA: TGTGCCAGCAGCTTAGGGGTAAGCGGCCCTAGCAATCAGCCCCAGCATTTT. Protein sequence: CASSLGVSGPSNQPQHF.

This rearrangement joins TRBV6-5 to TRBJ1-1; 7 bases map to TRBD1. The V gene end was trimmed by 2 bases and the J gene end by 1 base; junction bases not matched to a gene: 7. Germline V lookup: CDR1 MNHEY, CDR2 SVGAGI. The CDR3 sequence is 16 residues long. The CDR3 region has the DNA TGTGCCAGCAGTTACCGGGCCGGGACAGAGAACACTGAAGCTTTCTTT. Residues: CASSYRAGTENTEAFF.

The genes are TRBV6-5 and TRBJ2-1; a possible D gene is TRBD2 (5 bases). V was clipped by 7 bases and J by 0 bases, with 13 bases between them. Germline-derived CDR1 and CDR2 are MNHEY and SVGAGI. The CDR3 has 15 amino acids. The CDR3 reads CASNRESSSYNEQFF. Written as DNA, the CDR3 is TGTGCCAGCAACCGGGAAAGTAGCTCCTACAATGAGCAGTTCTTC.

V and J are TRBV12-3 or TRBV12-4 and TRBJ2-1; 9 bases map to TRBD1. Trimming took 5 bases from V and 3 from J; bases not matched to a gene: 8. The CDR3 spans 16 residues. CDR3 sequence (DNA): TGTGCCAGCAGTACCCCGAGGACAGGGGACTACAATGAGCAGTTCTTC. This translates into CASSTPRTGDYNEQFF.

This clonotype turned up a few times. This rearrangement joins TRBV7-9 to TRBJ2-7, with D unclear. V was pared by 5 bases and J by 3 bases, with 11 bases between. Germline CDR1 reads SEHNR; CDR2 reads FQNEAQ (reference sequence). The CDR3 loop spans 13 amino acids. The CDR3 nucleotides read TGTGCCAGCAGCCCCGGGCCAGTCTACGAGCAGTACTTC. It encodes CASSPGPVYEQYF.

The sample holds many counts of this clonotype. The CDR3 DNA reads TGTGCCAGTAGTGCAGGGGAAGCTTTCTTT. Its protein product is CASSAGEAFF. V usage is TRBV19 and J usage is TRBJ1-1, with a weak D call TRBD1 (5 bases). The V end lost 5 bases, the J end lost 8 bases, and 6 bases lay between the germline ends. Germline lookup yields CDR1 LNHDA and CDR2 SQIVND (reference sequence). This CDR3 is built from 10 residues.

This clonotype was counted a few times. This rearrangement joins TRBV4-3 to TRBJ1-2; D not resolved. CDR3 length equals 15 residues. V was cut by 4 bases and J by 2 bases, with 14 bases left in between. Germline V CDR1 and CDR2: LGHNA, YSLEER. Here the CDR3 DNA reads TGCGCCAGCAGCCCTACCACGATGGGAAACTATGGCTACACCTTC. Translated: CASSPTTMGNYGYTF.

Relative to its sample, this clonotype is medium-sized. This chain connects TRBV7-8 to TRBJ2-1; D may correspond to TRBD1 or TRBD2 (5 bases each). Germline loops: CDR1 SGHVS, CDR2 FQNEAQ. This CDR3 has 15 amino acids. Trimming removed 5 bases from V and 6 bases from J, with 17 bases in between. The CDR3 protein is CASSLLGGSGNEQFF. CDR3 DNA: TGTGCCAGCAGCCTACTTGGGGGAAGTGGCAATGAGCAGTTCTTC.

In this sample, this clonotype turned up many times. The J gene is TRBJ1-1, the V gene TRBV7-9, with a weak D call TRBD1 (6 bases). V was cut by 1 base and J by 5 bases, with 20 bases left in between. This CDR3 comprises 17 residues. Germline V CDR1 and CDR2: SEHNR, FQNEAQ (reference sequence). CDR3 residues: CASSLDGGRGKVTEAFF. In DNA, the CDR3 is TGTGCCAGCAGCTTAGATGGGGGGCGCGGGAAGGTGACTGAAGCTTTCTTT.

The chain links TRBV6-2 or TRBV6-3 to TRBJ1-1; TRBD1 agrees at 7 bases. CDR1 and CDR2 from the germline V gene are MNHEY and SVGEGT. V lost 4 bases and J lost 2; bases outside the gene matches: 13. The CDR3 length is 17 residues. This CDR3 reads CASSLGDRAPYNTEAFF. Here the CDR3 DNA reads TGTGCCAGCAGTTTGGGCGACAGGGCACCGTACAACACTGAAGCTTTCTTT.

The CDR3 region has the DNA TGTGCCAGCAGCGAAACAGGGGATTCATGGAATGAAAAACTGTTTTTT. It encodes CASSETGDSWNEKLFF. The gene calls are TRBV7-9 and TRBJ1-4; 7 bases agree with TRBD1. This CDR3 comprises 16 residues. Germline CDR1 reads SEHNR; CDR2 reads FQNEAQ (reference sequence). Trimming took 5 bases from V and 5 from J; bases not matched to a gene: 11.

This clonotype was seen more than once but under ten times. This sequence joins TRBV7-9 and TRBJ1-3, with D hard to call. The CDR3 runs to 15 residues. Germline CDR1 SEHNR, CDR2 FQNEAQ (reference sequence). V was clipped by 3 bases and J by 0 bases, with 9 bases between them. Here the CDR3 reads CASSFGPNSGNTIYF. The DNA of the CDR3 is TGTGCCAGCAGCTTTGGACCGAACTCTGGAAACACCATATATTTT. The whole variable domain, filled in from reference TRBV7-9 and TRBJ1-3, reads DTGVSQNPRHKITKRGQNVTFRCDPISEHNRLYWYRQTLGQGPEFLTYFQNEAQLEKSRLLSDRFSAERPKGSFSTLEIQRTEQGDSAMYLCASSFGPNSGNTIYFGEGSWLTVV.